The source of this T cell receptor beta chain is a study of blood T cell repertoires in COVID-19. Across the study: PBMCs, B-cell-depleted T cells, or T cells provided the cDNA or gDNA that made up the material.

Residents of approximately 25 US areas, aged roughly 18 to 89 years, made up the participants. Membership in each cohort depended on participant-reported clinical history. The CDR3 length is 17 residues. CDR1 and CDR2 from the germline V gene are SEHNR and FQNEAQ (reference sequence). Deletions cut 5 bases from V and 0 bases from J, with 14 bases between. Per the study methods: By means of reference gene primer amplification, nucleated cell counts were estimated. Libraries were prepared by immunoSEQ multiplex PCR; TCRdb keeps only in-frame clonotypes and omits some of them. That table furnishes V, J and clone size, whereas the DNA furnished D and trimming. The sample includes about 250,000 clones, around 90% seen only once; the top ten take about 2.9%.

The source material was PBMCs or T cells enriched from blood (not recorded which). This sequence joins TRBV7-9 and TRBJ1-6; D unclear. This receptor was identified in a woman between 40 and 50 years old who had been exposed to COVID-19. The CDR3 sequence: CASSPYAASSYNSPLHF. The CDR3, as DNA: TGTGCCAGCAGCCCCTACGCAGCGAGCTCCTATAATTCACCCCTCCACTTT.